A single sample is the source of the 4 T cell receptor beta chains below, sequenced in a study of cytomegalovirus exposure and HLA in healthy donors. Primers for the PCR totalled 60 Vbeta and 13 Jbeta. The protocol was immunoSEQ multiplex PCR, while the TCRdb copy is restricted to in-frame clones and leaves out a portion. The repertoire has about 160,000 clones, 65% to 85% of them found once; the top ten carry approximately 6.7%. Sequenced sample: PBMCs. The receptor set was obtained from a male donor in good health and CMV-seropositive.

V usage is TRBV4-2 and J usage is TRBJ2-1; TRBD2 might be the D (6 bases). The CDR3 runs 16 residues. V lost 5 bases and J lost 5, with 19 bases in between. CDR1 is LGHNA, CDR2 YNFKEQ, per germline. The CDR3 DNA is TGTGCCAGCAGCTCCCAACCCAGCGGGTCGAACAATGAGCAGTTCTTC. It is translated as CASSSQPSGSNNEQFF.

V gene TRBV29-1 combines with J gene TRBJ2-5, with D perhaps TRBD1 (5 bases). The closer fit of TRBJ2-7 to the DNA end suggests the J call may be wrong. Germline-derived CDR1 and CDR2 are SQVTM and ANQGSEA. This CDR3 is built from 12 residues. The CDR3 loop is CSVQRGSYEQYF. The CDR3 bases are TGCAGCGTCCAAAGGGGATCCTACGAGCAGTACTTC.

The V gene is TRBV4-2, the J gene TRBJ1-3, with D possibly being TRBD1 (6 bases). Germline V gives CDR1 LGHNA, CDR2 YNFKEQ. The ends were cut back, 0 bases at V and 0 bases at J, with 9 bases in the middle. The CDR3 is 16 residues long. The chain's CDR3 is CASSQEDRASGNTIYF. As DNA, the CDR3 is TGTGCCAGCAGCCAAGAGGACAGAGCCTCTGGAAACACCATATATTTT.

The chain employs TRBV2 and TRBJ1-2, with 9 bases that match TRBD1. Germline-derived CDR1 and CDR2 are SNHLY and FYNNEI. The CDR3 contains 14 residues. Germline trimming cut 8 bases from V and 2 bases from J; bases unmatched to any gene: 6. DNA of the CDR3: TGTGCCAGCCAGACCGGGACAGGGAACTATGGCTACACCTTC. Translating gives CASQTGTGNYGYTF. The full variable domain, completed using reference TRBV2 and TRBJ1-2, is EPEVTQTPSHQVTQMGQEVILRCVPISNHLYFYWYRQILGQKVEFLVSFYNNEISEKSEIFDDQFSVERPDGSNFTLKIRSTKLEDSAMYFCASQTGTGNYGYTFGSGTRLTVV.